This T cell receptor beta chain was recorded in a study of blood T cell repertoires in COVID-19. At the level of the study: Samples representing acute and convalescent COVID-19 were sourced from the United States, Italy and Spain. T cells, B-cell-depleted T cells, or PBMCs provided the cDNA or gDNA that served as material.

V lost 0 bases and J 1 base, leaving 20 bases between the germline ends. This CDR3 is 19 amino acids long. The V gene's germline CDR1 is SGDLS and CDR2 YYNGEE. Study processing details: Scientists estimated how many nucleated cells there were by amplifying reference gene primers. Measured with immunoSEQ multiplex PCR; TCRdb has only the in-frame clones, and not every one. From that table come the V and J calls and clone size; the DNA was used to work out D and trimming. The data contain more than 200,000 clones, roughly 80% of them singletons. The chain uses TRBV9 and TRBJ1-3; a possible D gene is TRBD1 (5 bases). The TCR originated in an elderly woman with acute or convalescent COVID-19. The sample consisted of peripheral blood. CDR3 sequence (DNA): TGTGCCAGCAGCGTAGAGGGGCCCAATGTGGGGGGATCTGGAAACACCATATATTTT. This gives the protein CASSVEGPNVGGSGNTIYF.